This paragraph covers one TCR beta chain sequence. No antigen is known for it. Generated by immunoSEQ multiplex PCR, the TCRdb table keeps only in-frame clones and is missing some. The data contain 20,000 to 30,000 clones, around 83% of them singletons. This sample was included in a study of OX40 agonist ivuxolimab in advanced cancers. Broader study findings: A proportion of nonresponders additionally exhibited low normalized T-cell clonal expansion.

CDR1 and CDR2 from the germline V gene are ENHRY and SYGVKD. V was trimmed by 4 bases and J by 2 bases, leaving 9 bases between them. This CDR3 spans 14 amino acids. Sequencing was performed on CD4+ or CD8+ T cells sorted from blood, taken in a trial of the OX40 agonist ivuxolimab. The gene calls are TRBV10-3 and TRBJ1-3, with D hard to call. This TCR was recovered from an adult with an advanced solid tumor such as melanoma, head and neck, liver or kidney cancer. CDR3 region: CAISGRETGNTIYF. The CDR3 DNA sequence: TGTGCCATCAGTGGCCGCGAGACTGGAAACACCATATATTTT.